One TCR beta chain is described in this entry. Its antigen remains unknown. The repertoire was sequenced with immunoSEQ multiplex PCR; TCRdb's copy has only in-frame clones and lacks some. Here the sample spans 150,000 to 190,000 clones, around nine tenths being singletons. The data were taken from a study of T cell responses to AZD1222 COVID-19 vaccine. The CDR3 totals 18 residues. The germline gives CDR1 MGHRA, CDR2 YSYEKL. The V and J ends lost 6 bases and 5 bases, in that order; junction bases with no gene match: 15. Study-wide results and limits: Rises in breadth and depth of Spike-specific TCRs came after two AZD1222 doses. There were vaccine-associated CD4 TCRs across spike, dominant at 160-218 and 743-854.

The chain links TRBV4-1 to TRBJ2-2; 10 bases are a match to TRBD2. The clonotype originates from an adult who received the AZD1222 COVID-19 vaccine. The sequences come from peripheral blood, collected 28 days after the second AZD1222 dose. The CDR3 DNA follows: TGCGCCAGCAGTCACACTGCGAGCGGGAGGGCAAAGACCGGGGAGCTGTTTTTT. Its translation is CASSHTASGRAKTGELFF.